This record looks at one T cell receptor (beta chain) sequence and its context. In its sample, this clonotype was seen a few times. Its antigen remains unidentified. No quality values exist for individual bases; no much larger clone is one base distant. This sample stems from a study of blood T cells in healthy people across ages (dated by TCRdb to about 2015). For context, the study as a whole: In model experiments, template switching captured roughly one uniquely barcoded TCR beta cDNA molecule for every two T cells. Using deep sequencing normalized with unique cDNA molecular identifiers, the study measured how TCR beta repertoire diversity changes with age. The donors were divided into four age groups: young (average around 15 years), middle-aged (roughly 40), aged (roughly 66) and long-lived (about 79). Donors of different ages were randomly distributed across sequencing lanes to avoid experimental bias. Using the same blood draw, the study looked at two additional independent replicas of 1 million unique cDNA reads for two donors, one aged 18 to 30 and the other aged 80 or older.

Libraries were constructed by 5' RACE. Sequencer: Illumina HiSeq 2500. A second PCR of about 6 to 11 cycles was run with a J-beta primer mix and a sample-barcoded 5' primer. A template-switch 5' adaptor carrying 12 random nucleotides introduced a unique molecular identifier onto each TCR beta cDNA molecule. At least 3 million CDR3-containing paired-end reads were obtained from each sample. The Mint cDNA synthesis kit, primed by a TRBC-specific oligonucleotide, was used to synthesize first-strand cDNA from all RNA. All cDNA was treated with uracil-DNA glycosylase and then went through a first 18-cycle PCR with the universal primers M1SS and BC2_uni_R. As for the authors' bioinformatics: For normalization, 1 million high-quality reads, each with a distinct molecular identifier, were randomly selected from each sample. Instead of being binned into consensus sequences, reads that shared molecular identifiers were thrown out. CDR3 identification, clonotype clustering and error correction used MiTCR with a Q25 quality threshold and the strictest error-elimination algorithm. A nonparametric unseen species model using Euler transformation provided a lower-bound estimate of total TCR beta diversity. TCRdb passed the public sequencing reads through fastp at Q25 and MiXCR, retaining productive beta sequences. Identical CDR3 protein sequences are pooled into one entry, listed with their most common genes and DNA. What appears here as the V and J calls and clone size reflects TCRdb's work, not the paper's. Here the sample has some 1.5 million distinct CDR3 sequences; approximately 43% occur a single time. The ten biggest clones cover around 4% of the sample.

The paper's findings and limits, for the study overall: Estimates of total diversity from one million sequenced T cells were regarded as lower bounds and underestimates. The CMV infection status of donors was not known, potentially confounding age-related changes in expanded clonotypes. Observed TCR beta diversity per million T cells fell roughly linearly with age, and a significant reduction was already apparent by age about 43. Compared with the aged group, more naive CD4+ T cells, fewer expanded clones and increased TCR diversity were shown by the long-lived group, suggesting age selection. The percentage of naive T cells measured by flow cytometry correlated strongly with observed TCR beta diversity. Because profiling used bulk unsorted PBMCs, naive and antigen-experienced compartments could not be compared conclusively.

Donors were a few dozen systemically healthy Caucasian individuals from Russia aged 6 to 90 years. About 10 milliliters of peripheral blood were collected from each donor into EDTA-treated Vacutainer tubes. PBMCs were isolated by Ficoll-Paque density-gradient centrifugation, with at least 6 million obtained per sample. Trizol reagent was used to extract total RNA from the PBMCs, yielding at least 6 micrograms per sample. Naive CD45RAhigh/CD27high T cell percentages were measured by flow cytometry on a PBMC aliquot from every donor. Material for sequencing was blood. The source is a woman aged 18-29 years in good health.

The CDR3 region reads CATSDPGQSYKNRQFF. At the DNA level, the sequence is TGTGCCACCAGTGACCCGGGACAGTCTTACAAAAATCGGCAGTTCTTC. Here the chain combines TRBV24-1 and TRBJ2-1, with 7 central nucleotides matching TRBD1. The junction shows trimming of 4 bases on V and 12 bases on J, and the gene matches do not reach 17 bases of it. The CDR3 spans 16 residues, from the cysteine through the phenylalanine. The read is trimmed to its CDR3 DNA, 48 bases read in frame from base 1. Via the germline V gene, CDR1 is KGHDR and CDR2 SFDVKD.